This T cell receptor beta chain was obtained from a study of regulatory T cells in long-lasting Graves disease. Whole-study results and caveats: The work looked only at peripheral blood and did not look at thyroid tissue. Persistent Graves' patients showed a TCR diversity that was lower than that of newly diagnosed ones.

Regarding time point: persistent/refractory GD, antithyroid drugs over 5 years with positive TRAb. Preparation of the TCR library used RNA extracted from PBMCs. Nine milliliters of peripheral blood went into EDTA tubes. Arm-PCR of CDR3 regions and iRepertoire HTBI primers were the basis on which TCR beta libraries were built. A single record per CDR3 protein comes from TCRdb applying MiXCR to the multiplex PCR reads. Here the sample spans 400,000 to 500,000 distinct CDR3 sequences, roughly a fifth being singletons. To note about this clonotype: Its specificity is unknown.

This material consisted of peripheral blood mononuclear cells (PBMCs), taken when the disease was refractory, from a patient treated with antithyroid drugs. The sequence came from a female donor with Graves disease.

CDR3 DNA sequence: TGTGCCAGCAGCGCCGGGACTAGCGAAGATACGCAGTATTTT. It is translated as CASSAGTSEDTQYF. The gene calls are TRBV7-2 and TRBJ2-3, with 10 bases aligning to TRBD2. Germline CDR1 is SGHTA and CDR2 is FQGNSA. The trim removed 5 bases at V and 5 bases at J, leaving 4 bases unmatched. The CDR3 runs 14 residues.